The 21 T cell receptor beta chains below all came from one sample that was sequenced in a study of cytomegalovirus exposure and HLA in healthy donors. 13 Jbeta primers and 60 Vbeta primers were used for the PCR. Libraries were prepared by immunoSEQ multiplex PCR; TCRdb keeps only in-frame clonotypes and omits some of them. Among over 80,000 clones listed, around three quarters were seen once. Sequencing was performed on PBMCs. These TCRs come from a man aged 60 to 75 in good health and CMV-seropositive.

The V and J genes are TRBV5-1 and TRBJ1-1, with D maybe TRBD1 (5 bases). V was cut by 0 bases and J by 4 bases, with 10 bases left in between. CDR1 and CDR2 (germline): SGHRS, YFSETQ. The CDR3 covers 14 residues. The CDR3 protein is CASSLEAGPTEAFF. The CDR3 bases are TGCGCCAGCAGCTTGGAGGCAGGGCCCACTGAAGCTTTCTTT.

The chain is built from TRBV30 and TRBJ1-6; maybe TRBD1 (6 bases). The CDR3 has 16 residues. Trimming shortened V by 2 bases and J by 7 bases, and 18 bases separated the two germline ends. CDR1 and CDR2 from the germline V gene are GTSNPN and SVGIG (reference sequence). CDR3 sequence reads: CAWSNLRGLNNSPLHF. The CDR3 DNA reads as TGTGCCTGGAGTAACCTCAGGGGATTAAACAATTCACCCCTCCACTTT.

V gene TRBV6-5 combines with J gene TRBJ2-3; D unresolved. The CDR3 runs 13 residues. Trimming took off 6 bases at V and 0 bases at J, with 7 bases between the two ends. CDR1 and CDR2 from the germline V gene are MNHEY and SVGAGI. CDR3 in amino acids: CASSGSSTDTQYF. In DNA form, the CDR3 reads TGTGCCAGCAGCGGGTCTAGCACAGATACGCAGTATTTT.

This clone came up many times. This chain joins TRBV7-8 and TRBJ2-7; the match to TRBD2 covers 7 bases. The CDR3 length is 14 residues. In germline, CDR1 is SGHVS, CDR2 FQNEAQ. V trimming: 1 base; J trimming: 3 bases; junction bases outside the gene matches: 3. The DNA for the CDR3 is TGTGCCAGCAGCTTAGAGGCGGGAGTCTACGAGCAGTACTTC. Protein: CASSLEAGVYEQYF.

The J gene is TRBJ2-1, the V gene TRBV5-6; D not certain. The CDR3 loop spans 14 amino acids. Germline assignment: CDR1 SGHDT and CDR2 YYEEEE. V was trimmed by 0 bases and J by 7 bases, leaving 11 bases between them. CDR3 sequence: CASSLGLLRNEQFF. For the CDR3, the DNA is TGTGCCAGCAGCTTGGGTCTCCTGAGGAATGAGCAGTTCTTC.

The rearrangement uses TRBV5-1 and TRBJ1-1; unclear D gene. Germline V gives CDR1 SGHRS, CDR2 YFSETQ. V was cut by 1 base and J by 1 base, with 5 bases left in between. The CDR3 consists of 13 residues. The CDR3 loop is CASSLRENTEAFF. As DNA, the CDR3 is TGCGCCAGCAGCTTGAGAGAGAACACTGAAGCTTTCTTT.

As DNA, the CDR3 is TGTGCCAGCAGCCTCCGCGGGACTAGCGGGGGGCGGACCTACAATGAGCAGTTCTTC. Translating gives CASSLRGTSGGRTYNEQFF. The chain links TRBV4-2 to TRBJ2-1, with TRBD2 identical over 15 bases. The V and J ends lost 4 bases and 2 bases, in that order; junction bases with no gene match: 9. CDR1 is LGHNA and CDR2 is YNFKEQ in the germline V gene. The length of the CDR3 is 19 residues.

This chain uses TRBV6-1 with TRBJ2-4, with TRBD2 matching over 7 bases. Germline CDR1 reads MNHNS; CDR2 reads SASEGT. V was pared by 8 bases and J by 11 bases, with 9 bases of the junction left unmatched. The CDR3 is made up of 12 amino acids. This CDR3 is CASWGGTGLQYF. The DNA of the CDR3 is TGTGCCAGCTGGGGGGGGACGGGACTTCAGTACTTC.

This chain connects TRBV5-4 to TRBJ2-3, with 9 positions matching TRBD2. Unmatched junction bases numbered 12, after V lost 10 bases and J lost 3 bases. Germline V gene lookup returns CDR1 SGHNT and CDR2 YYREEE (reference sequence). CDR3 length: 15 amino acids. For the CDR3, the DNA is TGTGCCGCCTCGAGGCGGACTAGCGTTACAGATACGCAGTATTTT. Residues: CAASRRTSVTDTQYF. The full variable domain, its missing parts supplied by reference TRBV5-4 and TRBJ2-3, is ETGVTQSPTHLIKTRGQQVTLRCSSQSGHNTVSWYQQALGQGPQFIFQYYREEENGRGNFPPRFSGLQFPNYSSELNVNALELDDSALYLCAASRRTSVTDTQYFGPGTRLTVL.

This clone has only a few counts. CDR3 in amino acids: CASSQDMGGEQFF. The CDR3, as DNA: TGCGCCAGCAGCCAAGATATGGGGGGGGAGCAGTTCTTC. The gene calls are TRBV4-1 and TRBJ2-1, with 7 bases matching TRBD2. CDR3 size: 13 residues. Germline loops: CDR1 MGHRA, CDR2 YSYEKL. The trim removed 0 bases at V and 10 bases at J, leaving 3 bases unmatched.

The chain links TRBV2 to TRBJ1-2; 11 nucleotides match TRBD1. CDR3 length equals 15 residues. CDR1 is SNHLY and CDR2 is FYNNEI in the germline V gene. The V segment lost 3 bases and the J segment 7 bases; nucleotides outside the gene matches: 7. This CDR3 is CASSDPGQGAAGYTF. CDR3 nucleotides: TGTGCCAGCAGTGACCCCGGACAGGGGGCGGCTGGCTACACCTTC.

The chain carries TRBV5-1 and TRBJ2-5; D may be TRBD1 (6 bases). The CDR3 extends over 14 amino acids. Trimming removed 1 base from V and 4 bases from J, with 11 bases in between. The germline V gene encodes CDR1 SGHRS and CDR2 YFSETQ. The CDR3 spells CASSLQGGRETQYF. In DNA, the CDR3 is TGCGCCAGCAGCTTGCAAGGGGGAAGAGAGACCCAGTACTTC.

The chain joins TRBV13 to TRBJ2-7; 11 bases line up with TRBD1. This CDR3 spans 14 amino acids. The V gene's germline CDR1 is PRHDT and CDR2 FYEKMQ (reference sequence). J was trimmed by 7 bases and V by 3 bases; bases with no gene match: 5. The CDR3 region is CASSFGTGGDEQYF. The CDR3 region has the DNA TGTGCCAGCAGCTTTGGGACAGGGGGAGATGAGCAGTACTTC.

The chain employs TRBV5-6 and TRBJ2-2; 7 nucleotides agree with TRBD2. Germline V gene sequence: CDR1 SGHDT, CDR2 YYEEEE. The CDR3 length is 14 residues. Trimming took 4 bases from V and 4 from J; bases not matched to a gene: 4. The CDR3 nucleotides read TGTGCCAGCAGCCCGGGACTATCCACCGGGGAGCTGTTTTTT. It encodes CASSPGLSTGELFF. Filled out from reference TRBV5-6 and TRBJ2-2, the complete variable domain reads DAGVTQSPTHLIKTRGQQVTLRCSPKSGHDTVSWYQQALGQGPQFIFQYYEEEERQRGNFPDRFSGHQFPNYSSELNVNALLLGDSALYLCASSPGLSTGELFFGEGSRLTVL.

CDR3 DNA: TGTGCCTGGAGGGACACCGGCACAGATACGCAGTATTTT. Translated: CAWRDTGTDTQYF. V usage is TRBV30 and J usage is TRBJ2-3, with TRBD1 as a possible D gene (5 bases). The CDR3 consists of 13 residues. CDR1 is GTSNPN and CDR2 is SVGIG in the germline V gene (reference sequence). V dropped 3 bases and J dropped 1 base, with 8 bases sitting between them. Combining the CDR3 with reference TRBV30 and TRBJ2-3 gives the whole variable domain SQTIHQWPATLVQPVGSPLSLECTVEGTSNPNLYWYRQAAGRGLQLLFYSVGIGQISSEVPQNLSASRPQDRQFILSSKKLLLSDSGFYLCAWRDTGTDTQYFGPGTRLTVL.

V gene TRBV11-2 combines with J gene TRBJ2-5, with D possibly TRBD2 on 6 matching bases. V lost 1 base and J lost 2, with 8 bases in between. The CDR3 sequence is 14 residues long. CDR1 is SGHAT, CDR2 FQNNGV, per germline. For the CDR3, the DNA is TGTGCCAGCAGCTTAGGACTAGATCAAGAGACCCAGTACTTC. It yields the protein CASSLGLDQETQYF. Based on the CDR3 plus reference TRBV11-2 and TRBJ2-5, the full variable domain is EAGVAQSPRYKIIEKRQSVAFWCNPISGHATLYWYQQILGQGPKLLIQFQNNGVVDDSQLPKDRFSAERLKGVDSTLKIQPAKLEDSAVYLCASSLGLDQETQYFGPGTRLLVL.

This clone occurred once. V is TRBV6-5 and J is TRBJ2-1; perhaps TRBD2 as D (6 bases). Germline CDR1 MNHEY, CDR2 SVGAGI. The CDR3 consists of 14 residues. Trimming removed 0 bases at V and 5 bases at J, with 8 bases between. The CDR3 DNA reads as TGTGCCAGCAGTTACTCGGGGGGTAACAATGAGCAGTTCTTC. Its protein is CASSYSGGNNEQFF.

This clone was found once. The chain couples TRBV15 to TRBJ1-2; 9 nucleotides match TRBD1. V dropped 2 bases and J dropped 9; count of bases not matched to a gene: 7. Germline CDR1 LNHNV, CDR2 YYDKDF (reference sequence). The CDR3 loop spans 14 amino acids. The CDR3 reads CATSRSDRGGSYTF. The DNA of the CDR3 is TGTGCCACCAGCAGATCGGACAGGGGAGGAAGCTACACCTTC.

The chain carries TRBV7-2 and TRBJ2-3; TRBD2 matches at 10 bases. The CDR3 sequence is 16 residues long. J was trimmed by 7 bases and V by 0 bases; bases with no gene match: 7. Germline V gene sequence: CDR1 SGHTA, CDR2 FQGNSA. CDR3 in DNA: TGTGCCAGCAGCTTAGCGGGGGCTAGCGGGGGCTATACGCAGTATTTT. It yields the protein CASSLAGASGGYTQYF.

The rearrangement joins TRBV25-1 to TRBJ2-7; D is possibly TRBD2 (6 bases). Germline CDR1 reads MGHDK; CDR2 reads SYGVNS. The CDR3 sequence is 11 residues long. Trimming left V 8 bases short and J 4 bases short, with 9 bases between. The CDR3 DNA is TGTGCCAGCGGTAGCGGTTACGAGCAGTACTTC. Translation: CASGSGYEQYF.

The V call is TRBV18, the J call TRBJ2-5; D may be TRBD1 (5 bases). This CDR3 region has 16 residues. Trimming removed 4 bases from V and 1 base from J, with 16 bases in between. From germline, CDR1 is KGHSH and CDR2 LQKENI. CDR3 in amino acids: CASSQRTTARQETQYF. The CDR3 coding sequence is TGTGCCAGCTCACAGAGGACAACAGCACGCCAAGAGACCCAGTACTTC.